The 3 T cell receptor beta chains presented below share a single source sample, sequenced in a study of T cell changes during pregnancy in multiple sclerosis. The data were produced by immunoSEQ multiplex PCR, yet TCRdb's version contains in-frame clones alone and is incomplete. The data contain under 65,000 clones, 94% of them seen just once; the ten biggest clones take up about 2.6%. The material sequenced was CD8+ T cells from peripheral blood mononuclear cells, taken after pregnancy. The receptors derive from a female donor with multiple sclerosis, enrolled in a pregnancy study.

The V and J genes are TRBV2 and TRBJ2-7; 11 bases fit TRBD2. The J segment lost 6 bases and the V segment lost 5 bases, leaving 9 bases of the junction unmatched. This CDR3 region has 15 residues. Germline V CDR1 and CDR2: SNHLY, FYNNEI. In DNA form, the CDR3 reads TGTGCCAGCAGTAAAACTAGCGGGAGTTACTCCGAGCAGTACTTC. Its protein product is CASSKTSGSYSEQYF.

The rearrangement uses TRBV9 and TRBJ2-1, with 10 bases lining up with TRBD2. The V gene end was trimmed by 8 bases and the J gene end by 5 bases; junction bases not matched to a gene: 4. Per the germline V gene, CDR1 is SGDLS and CDR2 is YYNGEE. The CDR3 length is 13 residues. The CDR3 coding sequence is TGTGCCAGTGAAGCGGGAGGGGACAATGAGCAGTTCTTC. Translation: CASEAGGDNEQFF.

The V call is TRBV14, the J call TRBJ2-7, with 12 bases aligning to TRBD2. Losses at the gene ends were 2 bases for V and 5 bases for J; bases not matched to a gene: 7. Looked up from germline, CDR1 is SGHDN and CDR2 is FVKESK. CDR3 length: 16 amino acids. CDR3 nucleotides: TGTGCCAGCAGCCAAATGGGACTAGCGGGCTGGGACGAGCAGTACTTC. Amino acid sequence: CASSQMGLAGWDEQYF.